The next 12 T cell receptor beta chains were all read from a single sample in a study of OX40 agonist ivuxolimab in advanced cancers. Assay: immunoSEQ multiplex PCR; the TCRdb copy retains only in-frame clones and omits some. Here the sample spans roughly 62,000 clones, 84% being singletons. Sequencing used CD4+ or CD8+ T cells sorted from blood, obtained in a trial of the OX40 agonist ivuxolimab. These receptor sequences come from an adult with an advanced solid tumor such as melanoma, head and neck, liver or kidney cancer.

The V and J genes are TRBV5-4 and TRBJ2-7, with 11 bases lining up with TRBD2. The germline CDR1 and CDR2 sequences are SGHNT and YYREEE (reference sequence). The CDR3 has 14 residues. Germline trimming cut 3 bases from V and 3 bases from J; bases unmatched to any gene: 2. CDR3 nucleotides: TGTGCCAGCAGCTCCGGGACTAGCGGCTACGAGCAGTACTTC. This codes for CASSSGTSGYEQYF.

The rearrangement joins TRBV10-3 to TRBJ2-7, with a weak D call TRBD1 (6 bases). Looked up from germline, CDR1 is ENHRY and CDR2 is SYGVKD. The CDR3 runs 13 residues. Trimming took off 2 bases at V and 7 bases at J, with 12 bases between the two ends. CDR3 coding DNA: TGTGCCATCAGTGAGACAGGGTTTCGGGAGCAGTACTTC. Its translation: CAISETGFREQYF.

This clone was seen once. J is TRBJ2-3 and V is TRBV5-1; TRBD1 matches 10 bases. The CDR3 is 17 amino acids. J lost 1 base, V lost 4 bases, and 9 bases had no gene match. The germline CDR1 and CDR2 sequences are SGHRS and YFSETQ. The CDR3, as DNA: TGCGCCAGCAGCCGCCGGGACAGGGGTACGGGCACAGATACGCAGTATTTT. Translating gives CASSRRDRGTGTDTQYF.

This clone is a singleton in its sample. This sequence joins TRBV19 and TRBJ2-4, with unresolved D. The CDR3 is made up of 13 amino acids. V was trimmed by 2 bases and J by 8 bases, leaving 10 bases between them. Germline V gene sequence: CDR1 LNHDA, CDR2 SQIVND (reference sequence). CDR3 region: CASSITRVDIQYF. Here the CDR3 DNA reads TGTGCCAGTAGTATAACCCGGGTGGACATTCAGTACTTC.

V and J are TRBV10-3 and TRBJ1-2; a weak D match, TRBD1 (5 bases). The CDR3 sequence is 12 residues long. In germline, CDR1 is ENHRY, CDR2 SYGVKD. V was cut by 10 bases and J by 2 bases, with 11 bases left in between. Written as DNA, the CDR3 is TGTGCCACCAGCAGGGAAAACTATGGCTACACCTTC. The encoded protein is CATSRENYGYTF.

The rearrangement uses TRBV6-1 and TRBJ2-7, with D possibly being TRBD1 (5 bases). The CDR3 contains 16 residues. In germline, CDR1 is MNHNS, CDR2 SASEGT. Trimming cost V 4 bases and J 4 bases, with 20 bases left between them. The CDR3 spells CASSGYWAGQEYEQYF. The CDR3 region has the DNA TGTGCCAGCAGTGGATATTGGGCAGGACAAGAATACGAGCAGTACTTC.

DNA for the CDR3: TGTGCCAGCAGTTTAGGGCTAGCGGGAGAGAGGGAGCAGTACTTC. It specifies CASSLGLAGEREQYF. This rearrangement joins TRBV28 to TRBJ2-7; TRBD2 matches at 10 bases. The CDR3 has 15 amino acids. J gave up 7 bases and V 2 bases, and 8 bases lay outside the gene matches. Germline CDR1 is MDHEN and CDR2 is SYDVKM.

This clone was found a few times. The chain joins TRBV11-2 to TRBJ2-7; D is unclear. Trimming took 2 bases from V and 0 from J, leaving 8 bases between them. Germline CDR1 SGHAT, CDR2 FQNNGV. This CDR3 region has 14 residues. CDR3 nucleotides: TGTGCCAGCAGCTTATCCCAACGCTCCTACGAGCAGTACTTC. As protein: CASSLSQRSYEQYF.

The chain carries TRBV7-9 and TRBJ1-4; D is ambiguous. The CDR3 consists of 13 residues. V was trimmed by 4 bases and J by 4 bases, leaving 7 bases between them. The germline gives CDR1 SEHNR, CDR2 FQNEAQ (reference sequence). The chain's CDR3 is CASSSDYNEKLFF. As DNA, the CDR3 is TGTGCCAGCAGCTCAGATTATAATGAAAAACTGTTTTTT. The entire variable domain, with the rest obtained from reference TRBV7-9 and TRBJ1-4, is as follows: DTGVSQNPRHKITKRGQNVTFRCDPISEHNRLYWYRQTLGQGPEFLTYFQNEAQLEKSRLLSDRFSAERPKGSFSTLEIQRTEQGDSAMYLCASSSDYNEKLFFGSGTQLSVL.

A few counts support this clone. The V call is TRBV28, the J call TRBJ1-1; a weak D match, TRBD1 (6 bases). The V and J ends lost 5 bases and 9 bases respectively, with 10 bases between them. The CDR3 totals 11 residues. CDR1 and CDR2 (germline): MDHEN, SYDVKM. The DNA for the CDR3 is TGTGCCAGCAGTACAACAGGGAAAGCTTTCTTT. Translated: CASSTTGKAFF.

This rearrangement joins TRBV9 to TRBJ2-2, with 14 bases that match TRBD2. The junction had 13 bases not matched to a gene; V was cut back by 2 bases and J by 7 bases. Per the germline V gene, CDR1 is SGDLS and CDR2 is YYNGEE. The CDR3 runs 19 residues. The CDR3 nucleotides are TGTGCCAGCAGCGTGAAACCCCTGACTAGCGGGGGGGCGGTCGGGGAGCTGTTTTTT. This sequence encodes CASSVKPLTSGGAVGELFF.

The rearrangement joins TRBV28 to TRBJ2-7; 7 bases fit TRBD2. The CDR3 totals 12 residues. Germline CDR1 is MDHEN and CDR2 is SYDVKM. V shed 6 bases, J shed 7 bases, and the junction held 6 bases outside the gene matches. CDR3 sequence: CASSGGMGEQYF. DNA of the CDR3: TGTGCCAGCAGCGGGGGGATGGGGGAGCAGTACTTC.